This T cell receptor beta chain stems from a study of cytomegalovirus exposure and HLA in healthy donors. Study findings and constraints: In vitro confirmation showed a few CMV-associated chains to be CMV antigen specific. Accounts indicate the classifier identified cytomegalovirus status with strong specificity and sensitivity. In a later analysis, around 18,000 TCR beta sequences were associated with HLA alleles at 0.05 false discovery rate. In presence/absence analyses, roughly uniform sequencing depth across donors was assumed.

To note about this clone: The antigen is not known.

PCR was performed using 60 Vbeta and 13 Jbeta primers. Measured with immunoSEQ multiplex PCR; TCRdb has only the in-frame clones, and not every one. Of about 180,000 clones in the sample, 70% to 75% are singletons; the top ten hold about 2.7%. This sequence originates from a male donor in good health and CMV-seronegative. The sequenced material came from PBMCs.

CDR3 DNA sequence: TGTGCCAGTAGTATACCCAGGGTGGGTCACACTGAAGCTTTCTTT. It translates to CASSIPRVGHTEAFF. The chain is built from TRBV19 and TRBJ1-1; D perhaps matches TRBD1 (5 bases). The V end lost 2 bases, the J end lost 3 bases, and 13 bases lay between the germline ends. Germline V gene sequence: CDR1 LNHDA, CDR2 SQIVND (reference sequence). The CDR3 covers 15 residues.